A selection of T cell receptor beta chains follows, all from one sample in a study of shared clonotypes between healthy human individuals. Only in-frame clones appear in the TCRdb table, and some are missing; sequencing was by immunoSEQ multiplex PCR. The sample consists of approximately 99,000 clones, 68% of them appearing once. The sequencing input was memory CD8+ T cells sorted from blood. Receptor source: a woman in her thirties in good health. CDR3s include the opening cysteine and the closing phenylalanine or tryptophan. D genes are given only for firm matches. Only some rows state a clone size, as once, few, many or a class for expanded clones.

CDR3 protein | CDR3 DNA | D gene | clone size | J gene | V gene
CASSLDWGASPPYYEQYF | TGCGCCAGCAGCTTGGATTGGGGGGCCTCACCACCTTACTACGAGCAGTACTTC | NA | NA | TRBJ2-7 | TRBV5-1
CASSLSYVLSRDPQSEQYF | TGTGCCAGCAGCTTATCTTACGTTTTAAGCCGGGACCCTCAGTCGGAGCAGTACTTC | NA | NA | TRBJ2-7 | TRBV5-6
CASSLYVSGANVLTF | TGTGCCAGCAGTTTATACGTCTCTGGGGCCAACGTCCTGACTTTC | NA | NA | TRBJ2-6 | TRBV27
CASSYPEQAEDTQYF | TGTGCCAGCAGTTATCCGGAACAAGCCGAAGATACGCAGTATTTT | NA | few | TRBJ2-3 | TRBV28
CASSPRWSSGRAGETQYF | TGTGCCAGCAGCCCCCGCTGGTCGAGCGGGAGGGCCGGGGAGACCCAGTACTTC | NA | NA | TRBJ2-5 | TRBV21-1
CASTLGRGETQYF | TGTGCCAGCACCCTCGGAAGAGGAGAGACCCAGTACTTC | NA | NA | TRBJ2-5 | TRBV2
CASSSTGGNQPQHF | TGTGCCAGTAGTAGCACAGGGGGCAATCAGCCCCAGCATTTT | TRBD1 | NA | TRBJ1-5 | TRBV19
CASSEGVHQPQHF | TGCGCCAGCAGCGAAGGGGTACATCAGCCCCAGCATTTT | NA | few | TRBJ1-5 | TRBV4-1
CASSDGGGGSDTQYF | TGTGCCAGCAGTGACGGGGGAGGAGGATCAGATACGCAGTATTTT | NA | NA | TRBJ2-3 | TRBV6-4
CASSATSGGTEAFF | TGTGCCAGCAGCGCGACCTCAGGCGGCACTGAAGCTTTCTTT | NA | few | TRBJ1-1 | TRBV7-2
CASSATTGGGTDTQYF | TGTGCCAGCAGTGCCACGACAGGCGGTGGCACAGATACGCAGTATTTT | NA | many | TRBJ2-3 | TRBV6-4
CASAISSGSYNEQFF | TGCGCCAGCGCTATTTCTAGCGGCTCCTACAATGAGCAGTTCTTC | TRBD2 | NA | TRBJ2-1 | TRBV5-1
CASSLNLKELNTEAFF | TGTGCCAGCAGTTTAAACCTAAAGGAACTGAACACTGAAGCTTTCTTT | NA | NA | TRBJ1-1 | TRBV28
CASSFVSAGTGVLWYF | TGCGCCAGCAGCTTCGTTTCAGCGGGGACTGGGGTTCTGTGGTACTTC | TRBD2 | NA | TRBJ2-7 | TRBV5-1
CASSPYRQVYEQYF | TGTGCCAGCAGCCCCTACCGACAGGTCTACGAGCAGTACTTC | NA | NA | TRBJ2-7 | TRBV7-2
CASRWTGNQPQHF | TGTGCCAGCAGATGGACGGGCAATCAGCCCCAGCATTTT | NA | NA | TRBJ1-5 | TRBV2
CSTPPGTAGETQYF | TGCAGCACCCCTCCCGGGACCGCGGGAGAGACCCAGTACTTC | NA | many | TRBJ2-5 | TRBV29-1
CASSDGGHQPQHF | TGCGCCAGCAGTGACGGGGGGCACCAGCCCCAGCATTTT | NA | few | TRBJ1-5 | TRBV10-1
CASSIERGEQFF | TGTGCCAGTAGTATCGAGCGGGGTGAGCAGTTCTTC | TRBD2 | NA | TRBJ2-1 | TRBV19
CATSPLAGSTDTQYF | TGTGCCACCAGCCCCCTAGCGGGAAGTACAGATACGCAGTATTTT | TRBD2 | once | TRBJ2-3 | TRBV15
CASSSNEGLYYNEQFF | TGTGCCAGCAGCTCAAATGAAGGACTTTACTACAATGAGCAGTTCTTC | NA | NA | TRBJ2-1 | TRBV7-9
CASSPGSAGDWFETQYF | TGTGCCAGCAGCCCCGGTTCAGCGGGAGATTGGTTTGAAACCCAGTACTTC | TRBD2 | few | TRBJ2-5 | TRBV7-6
CASWSGSSAPRETQYF | TGTGCCAGCTGGAGTGGGTCTAGCGCGCCTCGAGAGACCCAGTACTTC | NA | few | TRBJ2-5 | TRBV9
CASSQVSNTEAFF | TGTGCCAGCAGCCAAGTATCGAACACTGAAGCTTTCTTT | NA | few | TRBJ1-1 | TRBV4-2
CASSPLSYEQYF | TGTGCCAGCAGTCCTCTTTCCTACGAGCAGTACTTC | NA | NA | TRBJ2-7 | TRBV28
CASSSGLAGHRHEQYF | TGTGCCAGCAGTTCTGGACTAGCGGGACACCGACACGAGCAGTACTTC | TRBD2 | once | TRBJ2-7 | TRBV27
CATSRLAVNDEQFF | TGTGCCACCAGCAGACTAGCGGTAAACGATGAGCAGTTCTTC | TRBD2 | NA | TRBJ2-1 | TRBV15
CASSYMETAEAFF | TGTGCCAGCAGTTACATGGAGACAGCAGAAGCTTTCTTT | NA | few | TRBJ1-1 | TRBV6-5
CASSVIDRQGPPVDEQYF | TGTGCCAGCAGCGTTATCGATCGGCAGGGCCCGCCCGTGGACGAGCAGTACTTC | NA | NA | TRBJ2-7 | TRBV5-6
CASSFLGEGYEQYF | TGTGCCAGCAGTTTCCTGGGGGAAGGGTACGAGCAGTACTTC | NA | NA | TRBJ2-7 | TRBV27
CASSERGSNYEQYF | TGTGCCAGCAGTGAAAGGGGTTCGAACTACGAGCAGTACTTC | NA | NA | TRBJ2-7 | TRBV2
CASSDVQTEQYF | TGTGCCAGCAGCGACGTACAGACCGAGCAGTACTTC | NA | NA | TRBJ2-7 | TRBV7-9
CASRDRGYMNTEAFF | TGTGCCAGCAGGGACCGGGGTTATATGAACACTGAAGCTTTCTTT | NA | NA | TRBJ1-1 | TRBV2
CASSLLSGNTGELFF | TGTGCCAGCAGCTTACTTAGCGGGAACACCGGGGAGCTGTTTTTT | NA | medium-sized | TRBJ2-2 | TRBV7-3
CASSDRQGLYEQYF | TGTGCCAGCAGTGACCGCCAGGGGCTCTACGAGCAGTACTTC | NA | NA | TRBJ2-7 | TRBV6-1
CATSRTGRSLIYYEQYF | TGTGCCACCAGCAGGACGGGTCGGTCCCTTATATACTACGAGCAGTACTTC | NA | NA | TRBJ2-7 | TRBV15
CASSLGWWGETQYF | TGCGCCAGCAGCTTGGGTTGGTGGGGAGAGACCCAGTACTTC | NA | NA | TRBJ2-5 | TRBV5-1
CASRSGTGHTDTQYF | TGTGCCAGTAGATCCGGGACAGGCCACACAGATACGCAGTATTTT | TRBD1 | many | TRBJ2-3 | TRBV19
CASSLVGGREKLFF | TGTGCCAGCAGCTTAGTTGGAGGGAGGGAAAAACTGTTTTTT | NA | few | TRBJ1-4 | TRBV7-9
CASSLITGRESSYNEQFF | TGTGCCAGCAGTTTAATTACGGGTCGGGAGAGCTCCTACAATGAGCAGTTCTTC | NA | NA | TRBJ2-1 | TRBV28
CASSGTTGSFNQPQHF | TGTGCCAGCTCAGGTACGACAGGGAGCTTCAATCAGCCCCAGCATTTT | TRBD1 | NA | TRBJ1-5 | TRBV18
CASSVAWGTGEAFF | TGTGCCAGCAGCGTAGCTTGGGGTACAGGTGAAGCTTTCTTT | NA | few | TRBJ1-1 | TRBV9
CATSREAGGGNEQFF | TGTGCCACCAGCAGAGAAGCGGGAGGGGGTAATGAGCAGTTCTTC | TRBD2 | once | TRBJ2-1 | TRBV15
CASSPTRGSSYNEQFF | TGTGCCAGCAGCCCCACCAGGGGGAGCTCCTACAATGAGCAGTTCTTC | TRBD1 | NA | TRBJ2-1 | TRBV11-2
CASTDYYGYTF | TGTGCCAGCACCGACTACTATGGCTACACCTTC | NA | NA | TRBJ1-2 | TRBV6-6
CASSLSWADNSPLHF | TGCGCCAGCAGCCTTTCGTGGGCCGATAATTCACCCCTCCACTTT | NA | NA | TRBJ1-6 | TRBV4-1
CASRPRTGAWTEAFF | TGTGCCAGCAGACCACGGACAGGGGCGTGGACTGAAGCTTTCTTT | TRBD1 | NA | TRBJ1-1 | TRBV7-9
CASSLSPGTETQYF | TGTGCCAGCAGCTTAAGTCCGGGGACGGAGACCCAGTACTTC | NA | NA | TRBJ2-5 | TRBV11-2